This T cell receptor (beta chain) was found in a study of cytomegalovirus exposure and HLA in healthy donors. Study-wide points: In a later analysis, HLA-C alleles had the fewest associated TCRs, DRB1 alleles the most. A later analysis linked a missense variant in DCLRE1C to the trimming of TCR beta V and J genes. An observed cluster of highly shared sequence variants was recorded as a likely sequencing artifact.

Germline CDR1 and CDR2: MNHEY and SMNVEV (reference sequence). The CDR3 consists of 14 residues. V gave up 5 bases and J gave up 8 bases; unmatched junction bases: 4. Details on this clone: Its antigen is unknown.

Use of 60 Vbeta and 13 Jbeta primers characterized the PCR. Only in-frame clones appear in the TCRdb table, and some are missing; sequencing was by immunoSEQ multiplex PCR. This sample carries about 76,000 clones, 65% to 85% of them seen once, and the ten largest clones take roughly 16%. The chain employs TRBV27 and TRBJ2-1, with TRBD2 matching over 12 bases. Material for sequencing was PBMCs. This receptor was taken from a woman aged 35 to 49 in good health and CMV-seropositive. For the CDR3, the DNA is TGTGCCAGCAGTAGACTAGCGGGAGCAGATGAGCAGTTCTTC. Translated, it gives CASSRLAGADEQFF.